The sequence of this T cell receptor (beta chain) was determined in a study of blood T cell repertoires in COVID-19. On the study more broadly: Samples taken during acute and convalescent COVID-19 were collected in the United States, Italy and Spain. PBMCs, B-cell-depleted T cells, or T cells provided the cDNA or gDNA that made up the material.

The CDR3 runs 18 residues. J gave up 0 bases and V 0 bases, and 6 bases lay outside the gene matches. Germline values: CDR1 SGHVS, CDR2 FQNEAQ. As processed by the authors: The authors estimated nucleated cell counts from reference gene primer amplification. Sequencing used immunoSEQ multiplex PCR; TCRdb keeps in-frame clones, though not all of them. D and trimming come from the DNA, and the V and J calls and clone size come from that table. The sample has some 150,000 clones, about 88% seen once. The chain carries TRBV7-8 and TRBJ2-2; 8 nucleotides match TRBD2. The sample was peripheral blood. This TCR was sampled from a human donor in a cohort sampled during active COVID-19. CDR3 in DNA: TGTGCCAGCAGCTTAGCCCAGCGGGAGACCCCGAACACCGGGGAGCTGTTTTTT. Its protein product is CASSLAQRETPNTGELFF. Using reference TRBV7-8 and TRBJ2-2 for the parts outside the CDR3, the full variable domain is GAGVSQSPRYKVAKRGQDVALRCDPISGHVSLFWYQQALGQGPEFLTYFQNEAQLDKSGLPSDRFFAERPEGSVSTLKIQRTQQEDSAVYLCASSLAQRETPNTGELFFGEGSRLTVL.